These 10 T cell receptor beta chains were sequenced from one sample in a study of blood T cell repertoires in COVID-19. The protocol was immunoSEQ multiplex PCR, while the TCRdb copy is restricted to in-frame clones and leaves out a portion. Of around 260,000 clones in the sample, approximately 90% were seen once. Material: PBMCs or T cells enriched from blood (not recorded which). The receptors come from a woman in her thirties who had recovered from COVID-19.

The V and J genes are TRBV6-2 or TRBV6-3 and TRBJ2-7; D might be TRBD2 (6 bases). V was pared by 6 bases and J by 4 bases, with 13 bases between. Germline-derived CDR1 and CDR2 are MNHEY and SVGEGT. This CDR3 is built from 13 residues. The CDR3 protein is CASSLSREYEQYF. CDR3 nucleotide sequence: TGTGCCAGCAGCCTCTCCCGGGAGTACGAGCAGTACTTC.

The V call is TRBV6-4, the J call TRBJ2-2; D uncertain. The germline V and J ends were trimmed by 5 bases and 2 bases, with 9 bases remaining between them. There are 14 residues in the CDR3. Germline CDR1 MRHNA, CDR2 SNTAGT. The CDR3: CASSKHLNTGELFF. CDR3 bases: TGTGCCAGCAGTAAACACCTTAACACCGGGGAGCTGTTTTTT.

This sequence joins TRBV6-2 or TRBV6-3 and TRBJ1-5; D not resolved. Trimming removed 0 bases from V and 3 bases from J, with 9 bases in between. The CDR3 runs 15 residues. CDR1 and CDR2 (germline): MNHEY, SVGEGT. CDR3 residues: CASSYSAGLNQPQHF. The CDR3, as DNA: TGTGCCAGCAGTTACTCGGCAGGACTCAATCAGCCCCAGCATTTT.

The V call is TRBV19, the J call TRBJ2-7; TRBD2 aligns across 10 bases. The V segment lost 5 bases and the J segment 1 base; nucleotides outside the gene matches: 5. Germline V gene sequence: CDR1 LNHDA, CDR2 SQIVND (reference sequence). The CDR3 sequence is 15 residues long. The CDR3 DNA follows: TGTGCCAGTAGTCAGAGCGGGAGGGGTTCCTACGAGCAGTACTTC. Translating gives CASSQSGRGSYEQYF.

The chain carries TRBV28 and TRBJ2-2, with no clear D. V lost 10 bases and J 4 bases, leaving 10 bases between the germline ends. Per the germline V gene, CDR1 is MDHEN and CDR2 is SYDVKM. The CDR3 length is 12 residues. The CDR3 is CATRIVTGELFF. The CDR3 nucleotides are TGTGCCACCAGAATAGTCACCGGGGAGCTGTTTTTT. The variable domain in full, with the rest retrieved from reference TRBV28 and TRBJ2-2, is DVKVTQSSRYLVKRTGEKVFLECVQDMDHENMFWYRQDPGLGLRLIYFSYDVKMKEKGDIPEGYSVSREKKERFSLILESASTNQTSMYLCATRIVTGELFFGEGSRLTVL.

The rearrangement links TRBV28 to TRBJ2-4; D gene ambiguous. This CDR3 comprises 13 residues. V dropped 6 bases and J dropped 4 bases, with 10 bases sitting between them. Looked up from germline, CDR1 is MDHEN and CDR2 is SYDVKM. The CDR3 nucleotides read TGTGCCAGCAGCATCTACCCGAAAAACATTCAGTACTTC. Its translation is CASSIYPKNIQYF.

V and J are TRBV27 and TRBJ2-3, with D unclear. This CDR3 is 12 amino acids long. Per the germline V gene, CDR1 is MNHEY and CDR2 is SMNVEV (reference sequence). V lost 8 bases, J lost 6 bases, and 12 bases lay in between. This CDR3 is CASLSRSDTQYF. CDR3 bases: TGTGCCAGCCTGAGTCGTTCGGATACGCAGTATTTT.

The gene calls are TRBV19 and TRBJ2-6; D unclear. CDR3 length: 16 residues. CDR1 and CDR2 (germline): LNHDA, SQIVND (reference sequence). Deletions cut 3 bases from V and 0 bases from J, with 9 bases between. The CDR3 DNA reads TGTGCCAGTAGTATGAACACGCTCTCTGGGGCCAACGTCCTGACTTTC. Translation gives CASSMNTLSGANVLTF.

V usage is TRBV7-9 and J usage is TRBJ2-7; TRBD2 agrees at 14 bases. Trimming took 2 bases from V and 6 from J; bases not matched to a gene: 3. Germline lookup yields CDR1 SEHNR and CDR2 FQNEAQ (reference sequence). The CDR3 is 15 amino acids. CDR3 loop: CASSLPGTSGSEQYF. The CDR3 region has the DNA TGTGCCAGCAGCTTACCCGGGACTAGCGGGAGCGAGCAGTACTTC.

This clone was picked up one time. The V and J genes are TRBV6-2 or TRBV6-3 and TRBJ1-5, with D perhaps TRBD1 (5 bases). From germline, CDR1 is MNHEY and CDR2 SVGEGT. V was cut by 1 base and J by 4 bases, with 14 bases left in between. The CDR3 has 16 residues. The CDR3 here is CASSYLGGNPNQPQHF. CDR3 DNA: TGTGCCAGCAGTTACTTGGGGGGAAATCCTAATCAGCCCCAGCATTTT.